The sequence of this TCR beta chain was determined in a study of identical twins. In TCRdb, the 5' RACE reads were re-called with MiXCR into one record per CDR3 protein. The sample holds a few hundred thousand distinct CDR3 sequences, around 9.6% seen once. Study outcomes and limitations: Alpha sequences that were out-of-frame and twin-shared showed an excess of low generation probability.

Comment on this clonotype: Its target is not known.

This CDR3 contains 19 residues. CDR1 SGHAT and CDR2 FQNNGV come from the germline V gene. V gave up 2 bases and J gave up 1 base; unmatched junction bases: 7. These data were likewise used in another study, on yellow fever vaccine responses in identical twins.

The TCR originated in a woman aged 18-29 years in good health. This sequence joins TRBV11-2 and TRBJ2-2, with 13 positions matching TRBD2. The source material was PBMCs. In DNA form, the CDR3 reads TGTGCCAGCAGCTTAACTCCGGGACTAGCGGGGCTGAACACCGGGGAGCTGTTTTTT. It yields the protein CASSLTPGLAGLNTGELFF.